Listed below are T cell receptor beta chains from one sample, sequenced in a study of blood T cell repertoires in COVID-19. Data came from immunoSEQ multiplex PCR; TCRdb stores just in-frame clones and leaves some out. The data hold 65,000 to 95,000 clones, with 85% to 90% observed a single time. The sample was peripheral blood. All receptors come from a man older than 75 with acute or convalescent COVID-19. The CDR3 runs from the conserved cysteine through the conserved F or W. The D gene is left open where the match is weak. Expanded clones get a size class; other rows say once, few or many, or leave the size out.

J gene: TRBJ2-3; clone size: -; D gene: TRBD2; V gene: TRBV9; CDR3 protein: CASSVGGRSSDTQYF; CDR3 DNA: TGTGCCAGCAGCGTAGGCGGGAGGTCGTCAGATACGCAGTATTTT
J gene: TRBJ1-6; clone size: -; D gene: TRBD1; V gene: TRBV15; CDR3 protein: CATSGRQGANSPLHF; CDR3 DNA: TGTGCCACCAGCGGACGACAGGGGGCGAATTCACCCCTCCACTTT
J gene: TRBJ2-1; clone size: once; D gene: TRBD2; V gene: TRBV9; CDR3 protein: CASSVGGRASYNEQFF; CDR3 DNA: TGTGCCAGCAGCGTGGGCGGGAGGGCCTCCTACAATGAGCAGTTCTTC
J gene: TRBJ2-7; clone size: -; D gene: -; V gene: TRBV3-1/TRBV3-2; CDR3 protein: CASSLRTGYRQYF; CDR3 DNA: TGTGCCAGCAGCCTTCGCACAGGGTATCGACAGTACTTC
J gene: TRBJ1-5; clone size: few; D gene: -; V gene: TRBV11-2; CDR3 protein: CASSRGGGQPQHF; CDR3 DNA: TGTGCCAGCAGCCGCGGAGGAGGGCAGCCCCAGCATTTT
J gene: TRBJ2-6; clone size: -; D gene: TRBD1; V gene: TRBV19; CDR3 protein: CASSPRQGEIVVLTF; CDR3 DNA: TGTGCCAGTAGTCCGAGACAGGGTGAAATCGTCGTCCTGACTTTC
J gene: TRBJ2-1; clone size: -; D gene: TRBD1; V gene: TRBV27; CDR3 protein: CASSILGQERRNEQFF; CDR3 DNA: TGTGCCAGCAGTATTCTTGGACAGGAGAGGAGGAATGAGCAGTTCTTC
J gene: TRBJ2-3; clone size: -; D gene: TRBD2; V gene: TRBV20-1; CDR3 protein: CSASRASGTRDTQYF; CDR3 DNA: TGCAGTGCTAGTAGGGCTAGCGGGACCCGGGATACGCAGTATTTT
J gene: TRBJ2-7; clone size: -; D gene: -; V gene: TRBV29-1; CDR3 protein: CSVGADGRYEQYF; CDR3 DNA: TGCAGCGTCGGAGCGGACGGCCGCTACGAGCAGTACTTC
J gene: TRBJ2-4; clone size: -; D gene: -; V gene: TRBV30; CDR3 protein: CAWSYLSGSKNIQYF; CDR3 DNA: TGTGCCTGGAGTTACCTTAGCGGAAGCAAAAACATTCAGTACTTC
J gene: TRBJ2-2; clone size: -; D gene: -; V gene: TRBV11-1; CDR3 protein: CASSLELAGITGELFF; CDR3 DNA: TGTGCCAGCAGCTTAGAGCTAGCCGGAATCACCGGGGAGCTGTTTTTT
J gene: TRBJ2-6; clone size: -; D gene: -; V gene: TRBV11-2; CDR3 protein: CASSSFNQGSGANVLTF; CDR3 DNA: TGTGCCAGCAGCTCTTTCAACCAGGGTTCTGGGGCCAACGTCCTGACTTTC
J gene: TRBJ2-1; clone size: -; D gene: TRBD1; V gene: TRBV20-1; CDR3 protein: CSASGRQGRGEQFF; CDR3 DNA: TGCAGTGCTAGTGGAAGACAGGGGCGCGGTGAGCAGTTCTTC
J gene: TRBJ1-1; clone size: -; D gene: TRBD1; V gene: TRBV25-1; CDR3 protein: CASTGQANTEAFF; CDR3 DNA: TGTGCCAGTACCGGACAGGCGAACACTGAAGCTTTCTTT
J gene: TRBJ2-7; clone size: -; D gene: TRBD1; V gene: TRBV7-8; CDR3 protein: CASSRTQGQQYF; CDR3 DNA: TGTGCCAGCAGCCGGACACAGGGGCAGCAGTACTTC
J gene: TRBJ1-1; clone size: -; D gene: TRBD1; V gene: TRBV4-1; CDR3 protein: CASSQPGGRTGGAGTEAFF; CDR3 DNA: TGCGCCAGCAGCCAACCCGGGGGAAGGACAGGGGGCGCGGGTACTGAAGCTTTCTTT
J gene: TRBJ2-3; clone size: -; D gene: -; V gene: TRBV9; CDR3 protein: CASSFRTEFTDTQYF; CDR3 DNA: TGTGCCAGCAGCTTCAGGACAGAATTCACAGATACGCAGTATTTT
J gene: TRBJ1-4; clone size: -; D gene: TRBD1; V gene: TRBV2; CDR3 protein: CASKDRGVEKLFF; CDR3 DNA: TGTGCCAGCAAAGACAGGGGAGTTGAAAAACTGTTTTTT
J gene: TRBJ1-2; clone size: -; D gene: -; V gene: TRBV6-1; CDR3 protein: CASSEGGLGYTF; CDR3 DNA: TGTGCCAGCAGTGAAGGGGGCTTGGGCTACACCTTC
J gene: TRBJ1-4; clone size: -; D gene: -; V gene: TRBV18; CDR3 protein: CASSPGTREKLFF; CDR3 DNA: TGTGCCAGCTCACCCGGGACTAGGGAAAAACTGTTTTTT